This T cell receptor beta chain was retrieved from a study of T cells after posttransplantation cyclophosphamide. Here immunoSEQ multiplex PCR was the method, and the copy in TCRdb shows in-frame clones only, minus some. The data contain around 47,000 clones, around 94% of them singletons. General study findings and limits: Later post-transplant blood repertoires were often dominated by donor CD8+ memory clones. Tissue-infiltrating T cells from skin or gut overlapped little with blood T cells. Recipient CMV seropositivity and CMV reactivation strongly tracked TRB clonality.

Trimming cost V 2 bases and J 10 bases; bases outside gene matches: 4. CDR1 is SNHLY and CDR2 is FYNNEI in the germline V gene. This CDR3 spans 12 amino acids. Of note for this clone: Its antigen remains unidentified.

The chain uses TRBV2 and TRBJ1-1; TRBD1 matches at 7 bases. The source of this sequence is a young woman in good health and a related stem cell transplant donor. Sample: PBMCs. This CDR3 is CASSESQGVAFF. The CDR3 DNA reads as TGTGCCAGCAGTGAAAGCCAGGGGGTAGCTTTCTTT.